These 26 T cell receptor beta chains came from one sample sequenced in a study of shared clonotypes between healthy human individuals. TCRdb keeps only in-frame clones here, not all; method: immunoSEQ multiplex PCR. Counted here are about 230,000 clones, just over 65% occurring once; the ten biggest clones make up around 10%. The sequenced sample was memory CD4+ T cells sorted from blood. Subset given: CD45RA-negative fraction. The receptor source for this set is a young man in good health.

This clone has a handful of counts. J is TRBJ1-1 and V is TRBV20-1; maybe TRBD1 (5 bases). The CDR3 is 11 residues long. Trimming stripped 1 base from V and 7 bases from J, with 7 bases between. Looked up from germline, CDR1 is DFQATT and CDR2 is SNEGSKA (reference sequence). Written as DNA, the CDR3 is TGCAGTGCTAGAGGGACAATTGAAGCTTTCTTT. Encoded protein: CSARGTIEAFF.

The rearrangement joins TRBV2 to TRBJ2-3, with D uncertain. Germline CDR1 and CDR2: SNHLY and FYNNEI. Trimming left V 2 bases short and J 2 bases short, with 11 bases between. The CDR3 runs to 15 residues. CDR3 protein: CASSEKGAYTDTQYF. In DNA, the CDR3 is TGTGCCAGCAGTGAAAAAGGAGCGTACACAGATACGCAGTATTTT.

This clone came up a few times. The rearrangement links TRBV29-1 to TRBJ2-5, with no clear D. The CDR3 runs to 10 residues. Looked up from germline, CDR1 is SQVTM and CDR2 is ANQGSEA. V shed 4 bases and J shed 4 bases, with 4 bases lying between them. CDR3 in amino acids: CSVAGETQYF. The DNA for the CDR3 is TGCAGCGTTGCGGGAGAGACCCAGTACTTC.

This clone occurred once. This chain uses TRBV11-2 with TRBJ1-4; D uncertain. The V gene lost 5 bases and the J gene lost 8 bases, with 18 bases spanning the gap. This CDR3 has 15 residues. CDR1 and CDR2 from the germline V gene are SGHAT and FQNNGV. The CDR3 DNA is TGTGCCAGCAGCCCACAACCCGAGACAACCGAAAAACTGTTTTTT. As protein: CASSPQPETTEKLFF.

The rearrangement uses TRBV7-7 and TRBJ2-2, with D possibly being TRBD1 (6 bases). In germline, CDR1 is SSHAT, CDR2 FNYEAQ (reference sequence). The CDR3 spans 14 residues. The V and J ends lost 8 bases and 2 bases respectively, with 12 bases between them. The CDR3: CASAGTPNTGELFF. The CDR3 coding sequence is TGTGCCAGCGCCGGGACACCCAACACCGGGGAGCTGTTTTTT. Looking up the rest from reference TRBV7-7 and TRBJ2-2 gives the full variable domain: GAGVSQSPRYKVTKRGQDVTLRCDPISSHATLYWYQQALGQGPEFLTYFNYEAQPDKSGLPSDRFSAERPEGSISTLTIQRTEQRDSAMYRCASAGTPNTGELFFGEGSRLTVL.

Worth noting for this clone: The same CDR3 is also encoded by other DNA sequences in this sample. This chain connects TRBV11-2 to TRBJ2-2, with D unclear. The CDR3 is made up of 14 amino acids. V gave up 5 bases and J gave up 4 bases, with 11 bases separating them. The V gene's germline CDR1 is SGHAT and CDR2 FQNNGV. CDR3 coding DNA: TGTGCCAGCAGCCGTTCAGGCGGCACCGGGGAGCTGTTTTTT. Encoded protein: CASSRSGGTGELFF.

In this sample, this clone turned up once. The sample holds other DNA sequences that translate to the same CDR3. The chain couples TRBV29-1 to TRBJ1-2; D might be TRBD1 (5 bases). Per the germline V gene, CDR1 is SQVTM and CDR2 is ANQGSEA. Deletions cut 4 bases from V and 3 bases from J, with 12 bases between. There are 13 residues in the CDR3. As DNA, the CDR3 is TGCAGCGTTGGAAAGGGGACTGACTATGGCTACACCTTC. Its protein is CSVGKGTDYGYTF.

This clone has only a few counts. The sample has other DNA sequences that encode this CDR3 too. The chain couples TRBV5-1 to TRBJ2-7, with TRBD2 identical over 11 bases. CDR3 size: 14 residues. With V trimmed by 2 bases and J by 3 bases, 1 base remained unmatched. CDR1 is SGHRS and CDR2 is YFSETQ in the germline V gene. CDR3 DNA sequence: TGCGCCAGCAGCTTCGGGACTAGCGGCTACGAGCAGTACTTC. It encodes CASSFGTSGYEQYF. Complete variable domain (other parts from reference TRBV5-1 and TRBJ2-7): KAGVTQTPRYLIKTRGQQVTLSCSPISGHRSVSWYQQTPGQGLQFLFEYFSETQRNKGNFPGRFSGRQFSNSRSEMNVSTLELGDSALYLCASSFGTSGYEQYFGPGTRLTVT.

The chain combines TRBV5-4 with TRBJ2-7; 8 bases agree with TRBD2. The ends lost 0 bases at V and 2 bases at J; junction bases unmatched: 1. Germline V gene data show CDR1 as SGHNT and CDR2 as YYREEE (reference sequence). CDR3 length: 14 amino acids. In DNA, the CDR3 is TGTGCCAGCAGCTTGGCGGGGGGGACCTACGAGCAGTACTTC. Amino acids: CASSLAGGTYEQYF.

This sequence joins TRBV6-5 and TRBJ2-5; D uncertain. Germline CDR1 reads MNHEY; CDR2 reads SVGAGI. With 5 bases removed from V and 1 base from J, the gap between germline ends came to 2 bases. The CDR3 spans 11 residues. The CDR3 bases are TGTGCCAGCAGTCGCCAAGAGACCCAGTACTTC. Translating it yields CASSRQETQYF.

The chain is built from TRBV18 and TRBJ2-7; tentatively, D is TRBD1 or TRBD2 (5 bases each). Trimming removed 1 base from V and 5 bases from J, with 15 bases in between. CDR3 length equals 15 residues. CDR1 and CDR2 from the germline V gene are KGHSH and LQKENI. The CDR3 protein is CASSPQGPVGHEQYF. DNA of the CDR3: TGTGCCAGCTCACCACAGGGACCGGTAGGCCACGAGCAGTACTTC.

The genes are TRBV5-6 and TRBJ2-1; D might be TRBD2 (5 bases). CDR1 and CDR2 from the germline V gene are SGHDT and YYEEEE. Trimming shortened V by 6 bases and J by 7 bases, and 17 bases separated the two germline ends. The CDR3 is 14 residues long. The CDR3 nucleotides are TGTGCCAGCACACCTGGACTGCCGTCAAATGAGCAGTTCTTC. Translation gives CASTPGLPSNEQFF.

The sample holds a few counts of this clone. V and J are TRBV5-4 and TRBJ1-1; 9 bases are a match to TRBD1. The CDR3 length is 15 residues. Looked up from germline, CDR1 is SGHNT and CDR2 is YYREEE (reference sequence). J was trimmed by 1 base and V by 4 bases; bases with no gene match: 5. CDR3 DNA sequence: TGTGCCAGCAGCCCCGGACAGGGGAGGAACACTGAAGCTTTCTTT. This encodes CASSPGQGRNTEAFF. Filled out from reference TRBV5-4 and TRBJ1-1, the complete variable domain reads ETGVTQSPTHLIKTRGQQVTLRCSSQSGHNTVSWYQQALGQGPQFIFQYYREEENGRGNFPPRFSGLQFPNYSSELNVNALELDDSALYLCASSPGQGRNTEAFFGQGTRLTVV.

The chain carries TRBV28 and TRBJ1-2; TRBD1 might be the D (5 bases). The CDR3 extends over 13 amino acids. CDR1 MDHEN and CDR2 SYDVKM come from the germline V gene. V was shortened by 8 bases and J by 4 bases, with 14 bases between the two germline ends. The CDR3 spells CASFGTASYGYTF. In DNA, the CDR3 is TGTGCCAGCTTTGGGACGGCCAGCTATGGCTACACCTTC.

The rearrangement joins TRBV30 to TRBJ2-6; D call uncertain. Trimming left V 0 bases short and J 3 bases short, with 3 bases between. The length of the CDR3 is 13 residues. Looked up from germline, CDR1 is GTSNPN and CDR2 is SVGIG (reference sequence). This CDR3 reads CAWSVGGANVLTF. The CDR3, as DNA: TGTGCCTGGAGTGTTGGTGGGGCCAACGTCCTGACTTTC. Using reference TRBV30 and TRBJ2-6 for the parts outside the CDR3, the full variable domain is SQTIHQWPATLVQPVGSPLSLECTVEGTSNPNLYWYRQAAGRGLQLLFYSVGIGQISSEVPQNLSASRPQDRQFILSSKKLLLSDSGFYLCAWSVGGANVLTFGAGSRLTVL.

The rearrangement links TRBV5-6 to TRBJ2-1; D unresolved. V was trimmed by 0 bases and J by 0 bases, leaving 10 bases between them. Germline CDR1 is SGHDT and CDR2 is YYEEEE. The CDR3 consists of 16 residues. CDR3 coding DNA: TGTGCCAGCAGCTTGGAGGTCAGTAGCTCCTACAATGAGCAGTTCTTC. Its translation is CASSLEVSSSYNEQFF.

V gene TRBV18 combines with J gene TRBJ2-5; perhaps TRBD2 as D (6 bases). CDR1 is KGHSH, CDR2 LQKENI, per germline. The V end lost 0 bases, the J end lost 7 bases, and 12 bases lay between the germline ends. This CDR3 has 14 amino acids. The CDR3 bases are TGTGCCAGCTCACCACCGGCCCGGGGGAGGACCCAGTACTTC. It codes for CASSPPARGRTQYF. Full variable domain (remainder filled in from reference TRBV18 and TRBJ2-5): NAGVMQNPRHLVRRRGQEARLRCSPMKGHSHVYWYRQLPEEGLKFMVYLQKENIIDESGMPKERFSAEFPKEGPSILRIQQVVRGDSAAYFCASSPPARGRTQYFGPGTRLLVL.

The CDR3 protein is CASSLSPGYNEQFF. DNA of the CDR3: TGTGCCAGCAGCTTATCTCCAGGGTACAATGAGCAGTTCTTC. This chain connects TRBV11-2 to TRBJ2-1, with D perhaps TRBD1 (5 bases). Germline V gene sequence: CDR1 SGHAT, CDR2 FQNNGV. Trimming removed 2 bases from V and 4 bases from J, with 9 bases in between. The CDR3 covers 14 residues.

CDR3 nucleotide sequence: TGTGCCAGCAGCTTGAGGGGCCTCATCACAGATACGCAGTATTTT. This sequence encodes CASSLRGLITDTQYF. The rearrangement joins TRBV7-9 to TRBJ2-3; either TRBD1 or TRBD2 may supply D (5 bases each). CDR3 length: 15 residues. CDR1 SEHNR and CDR2 FQNEAQ come from the germline V gene (reference sequence). The V gene lost 3 bases and the J gene lost 2 bases, with 12 bases spanning the gap. The complete variable domain, with remaining parts taken from reference TRBV7-9 and TRBJ2-3, reads DTGVSQNPRHKITKRGQNVTFRCDPISEHNRLYWYRQTLGQGPEFLTYFQNEAQLEKSRLLSDRFSAERPKGSFSTLEIQRTEQGDSAMYLCASSLRGLITDTQYFGPGTRLTVL.

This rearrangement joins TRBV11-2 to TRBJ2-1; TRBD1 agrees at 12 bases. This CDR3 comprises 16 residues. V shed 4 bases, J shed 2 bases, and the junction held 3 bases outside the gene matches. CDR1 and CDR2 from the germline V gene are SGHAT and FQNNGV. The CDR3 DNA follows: TGTGCCAGCAGCTCAGGGACAGGGGGCCCCTACAATGAGCAGTTCTTC. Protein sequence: CASSSGTGGPYNEQFF.

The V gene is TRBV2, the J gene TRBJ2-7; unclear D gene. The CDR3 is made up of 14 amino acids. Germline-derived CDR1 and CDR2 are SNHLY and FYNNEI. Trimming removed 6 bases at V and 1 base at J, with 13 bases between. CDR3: CASRSALESYEQYF. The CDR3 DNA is TGTGCCAGCAGATCCGCTCTAGAATCCTACGAGCAGTACTTC.

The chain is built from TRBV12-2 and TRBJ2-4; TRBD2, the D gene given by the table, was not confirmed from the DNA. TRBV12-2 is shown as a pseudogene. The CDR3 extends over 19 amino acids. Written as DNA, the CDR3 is TGTGCAAGTCGCTTAGAACGGGGGGTCGACCGACTAGCCAAAAACATTCAGTACTTC. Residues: CASRLERGVDRLAKNIQYF.

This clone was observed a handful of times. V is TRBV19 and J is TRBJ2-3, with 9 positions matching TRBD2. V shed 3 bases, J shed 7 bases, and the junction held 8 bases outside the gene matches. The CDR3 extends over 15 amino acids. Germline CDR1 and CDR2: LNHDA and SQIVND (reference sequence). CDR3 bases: TGTGCCAGTAGTATTCTACTAGCGGGTGGGTATACGCAGTATTTT. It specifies CASSILLAGGYTQYF.

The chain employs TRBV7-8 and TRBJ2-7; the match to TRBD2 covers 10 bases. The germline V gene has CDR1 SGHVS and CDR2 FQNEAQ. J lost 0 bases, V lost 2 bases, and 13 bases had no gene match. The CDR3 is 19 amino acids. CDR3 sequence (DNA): TGTGCCAGCAGCTTACGAGGCGGGGCTAGCGGGGGACTCTCCTACGAGCAGTACTTC. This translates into CASSLRGGASGGLSYEQYF. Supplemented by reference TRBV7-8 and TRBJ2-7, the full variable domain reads GAGVSQSPRYKVAKRGQDVALRCDPISGHVSLFWYQQALGQGPEFLTYFQNEAQLDKSGLPSDRFFAERPEGSVSTLKIQRTQQEDSAVYLCASSLRGGASGGLSYEQYFGPGTRLTVT.

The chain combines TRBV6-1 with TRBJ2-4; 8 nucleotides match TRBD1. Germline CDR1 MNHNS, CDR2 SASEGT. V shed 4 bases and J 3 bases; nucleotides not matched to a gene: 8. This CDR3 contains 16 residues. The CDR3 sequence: CASSGTGTVVKNIQYF. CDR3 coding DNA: TGTGCCAGCAGTGGGACAGGGACGGTCGTCAAAAACATTCAGTACTTC.

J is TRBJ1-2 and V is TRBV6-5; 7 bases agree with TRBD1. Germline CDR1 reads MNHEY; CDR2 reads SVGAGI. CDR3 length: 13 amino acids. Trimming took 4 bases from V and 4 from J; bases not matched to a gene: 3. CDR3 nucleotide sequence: TGTGCCAGCAGTTTGGGACAGAGCTATGGCTACACCTTC. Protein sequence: CASSLGQSYGYTF.